Listed below are T cell receptor beta chains from one sample, sequenced in a study of T cells of healthy individuals. TCRdb used MiXCR to reprocess the 5' RACE reads, holding one entry per CDR3 protein. The table shows some 100,000 distinct CDR3 sequences, with approximately 15% occurring only once. The receptors stem from a human donor in good health. Each CDR3 is given with its conserved first and last residue. D genes are given only for firm matches. Clone size is stated in some rows and not others, as once, few, many or a class when expanded.

d_call j_call clone_size v_call cdr3_aa cdr3_nt
TRBD1 TRBJ1-5 - TRBV5-1 CASSLDRGVGYEGYSNQPQHF TGCGCCAGCAGTCTGGACAGGGGCGTTGGGTACGAGGGCTATAGCAATCAGCCCCAGCATTTT
TRBD1 TRBJ2-1 few TRBV7-8 CASSLKGGTGDNEQFF TGTGCCAGCAGCTTAAAAGGCGGGACAGGAGACAATGAGCAGTTCTTC
- TRBJ1-4 - TRBV12-3/TRBV12-4 CASRSYNEKLFF TGTGCCAGCAGGAGTTATAATGAAAAACTGTTTTTT
TRBD2 TRBJ2-7 - TRBV20-1 CSASRMGTSPTEEQYF TGCAGTGCTTCAAGAATGGGGACTAGCCCCACCGAGGAGCAGTACTTC
TRBD2 TRBJ2-7 many TRBV4-2 CASSQGSGAHSYEQYF TGTGCCAGCAGCCAAGGTAGCGGGGCTCACTCCTACGAGCAGTACTTC
- TRBJ1-1 - TRBV24-1 CATSGGGEAFF TGTGCCACCTCCGGCGGAGGGGAAGCTTTCTTT
TRBD2 TRBJ2-3 many TRBV29-1 CSVEVSGGLRDTQYF TGCAGCGTTGAGGTTAGCGGGGGCCTTCGGGATACGCAGTATTTT
- TRBJ2-7 few TRBV20-1 CSARAGSSSYEQYF TGCAGTGCTAGAGCAGGGTCTAGCTCCTACGAGCAGTACTTC
TRBD1 TRBJ2-1 few TRBV30 CAWSPGQGASNEQFF TGTGCCTGGAGTCCGGGACAGGGGGCGAGCAATGAGCAGTTCTTC
TRBD1 TRBJ1-2 few TRBV7-2 CASSKPGQSYGYTF TGTGCCAGCAGCAAGCCGGGACAGTCTTATGGCTACACCTTC
TRBD1 TRBJ2-5 - TRBV5-4 CASSFGTGRGTQYF TGTGCCAGCAGCTTTGGGACAGGGAGGGGGACCCAGTACTTC
- TRBJ1-1 few TRBV7-2 CASSLVGQEAFF TGTGCCAGCAGCTTAGTGGGACAAGAAGCTTTCTTT
TRBD2 TRBJ2-5 many TRBV12-3/TRBV12-4 CASRPLALDETQYF TGTGCCAGCAGGCCACTAGCGTTGGATGAGACCCAGTACTTC
- TRBJ2-3 few TRBV3-1 CASSQEEGETRIDTQYF TGTGCCAGCAGCCAAGAGGAGGGGGAAACCAGGATAGATACGCAGTATTTT
- TRBJ2-2 - TRBV7-8 CASTSLRIANTGELFF TGTGCCAGCACCTCGTTAAGAATCGCGAACACCGGGGAGCTGTTTTTT
- TRBJ2-7 few TRBV19 CASSNAGAYEQYF TGTGCCAGTAGTAATGCAGGGGCCTACGAGCAGTACTTC
- TRBJ2-1 few TRBV6-5 CASNRDGGTGNEQFF TGTGCCAGCAATCGGGACGGCGGAACCGGGAATGAGCAGTTCTTC
- TRBJ2-4 few TRBV7-2 CASSSNDTPGAKNIQYF TGTGCCAGCAGCTCCAACGACACCCCGGGAGCCAAAAACATTCAGTACTTC
TRBD1 TRBJ2-5 - TRBV3-1 CASSQEGTGMQTQYF TGTGCCAGCAGCCAAGAAGGGACAGGGATGCAGACCCAGTACTTC
- TRBJ1-4 - TRBV20-1 CSASTPGGLPNEKLFF TGCAGTGCTTCCACACCCGGGGGTTTACCTAATGAAAAACTGTTTTTT
- TRBJ2-2 many TRBV2 CASSNTGELFF TGTGCCAGCAGTAACACCGGGGAGCTGTTTTTT
TRBD2 TRBJ2-7 few TRBV20-1 CSALQGLAGALSYEQYF TGCAGTGCTCTCCAGGGACTAGCGGGGGCCCTATCCTACGAGCAGTACTTC
TRBD2 TRBJ2-7 few TRBV19 CASSSPGGPTDEQYF TGTGCCAGTAGCTCCCCGGGGGGACCCACCGACGAGCAGTACTTC
TRBD1 TRBJ1-3 few TRBV4-3 CASSLTGDGNTIYF TGCGCCAGCAGCCTCACAGGGGATGGAAACACCATATATTTT
- TRBJ2-3 - TRBV7-2 CASSEDHGTDTQYF TGTGCCAGCAGCGAGGACCACGGGACAGATACGCAGTATTTT
- TRBJ2-1 - TRBV2 CASTTDSYNEQFF TGTGCCAGCACAACAGACTCCTACAATGAGCAGTTCTTC
- TRBJ1-2 many TRBV28 CASSLIRGMGYTF TGTGCCAGCAGTTTGATTCGTGGGATGGGCTACACCTTC